This T cell receptor beta chain was sequenced for a study of persistence of HIV-infected CD4 T cells. Cells were stimulated with CMV-infected fibroblast lysates at about 9.4 ug/mL. Memory cells lacking CD40L and CD69 with high CD45RO were sorted. Comment on this clone: Its cognate antigen is unknown.

CDR1 and CDR2 (germline): MNHEY, SVGAGI. The CDR3 loop spans 15 amino acids. V was pared by 6 bases and J by 8 bases, with 20 bases between. The libraries were made with immunoSEQ version 4 in survey mode. The method was immunoSEQ multiplex PCR; TCRdb's version includes in-frame clones alone and lacks a portion of them. The sample has 25,000 to 35,000 clones; 80% to 90% are singletons. This chain joins TRBV6-5 and TRBJ2-1; D call uncertain. The sequence derives from an adult man with HIV who was CMV-seropositive. The source material was CD4+ T cells sorted from PBMCs after approximately 20-hour stimulation, sampled from a patient who received antiretroviral therapy. In nucleotides, the CDR3 is TGTGCCAGCAGCACAAATAGGGCCGTTTTTCATGAGCAGTTCTTC. It specifies CASSTNRAVFHEQFF.